This TCR beta chain was obtained from a study of blood T cell repertoires in COVID-19. About the research overall: T cells, B-cell-depleted T cells, or PBMCs supplied cDNA or gDNA.

Original analysis: Estimated nucleated cell counts came from reference gene primer amplification. Only in-frame clones appear in the TCRdb table, and some are missing; sequencing was by immunoSEQ multiplex PCR. From that table come the V and J calls and clone size; the DNA was used to work out D and trimming. The data contain around 86,000 clones, 85% of them singletons. Looked up from germline, CDR1 is SGHVS and CDR2 is FQNEAQ. V lost 2 bases, J lost 6 bases, and 6 bases stayed unmatched. The CDR3 extends over 14 amino acids. Source material: peripheral blood. The chain employs TRBV7-8 and TRBJ1-2, with 7 bases aligning to TRBD1. The clonotype was recovered from a man older than 75 with acute or convalescent COVID-19. The CDR3 sequence is CASSLNRQGDGYTF. Written as DNA, the CDR3 is TGTGCCAGCAGCTTAAATAGACAGGGTGATGGCTACACCTTC.